Here is one T cell receptor beta chain with its context. Its cognate antigen has yet to be identified. No base-level quality is on record; no much larger clone is a single base apart. Each collaborating institution followed its own protocols to collect whole blood in K2EDTA tubes. Collaborator samples were shipped for TCRbeta analysis as frozen whole blood, isolated PBMCs, or DNA extracted from either sample type. The junction shows trimming of 4 bases on V and 4 bases on J, and the gene matches do not reach 9 bases of it. The CDR3 goes from the cysteine to the phenylalanine over 16 residues. Kept here is only the CDR3 DNA, which spans 48 bases and is read in frame from base 1. Via the germline V gene, CDR1 is MGHRA and CDR2 YSYEKL. The immunoSEQ Assay, a bias-controlled multiplex PCR, was used to amplify TCRbeta CDR3 regions from genomic DNA. Per the source publication's procedure: Nucleated cell counts per sample were estimated from amplification of reference gene primers within the assay. To quantify the absolute abundance of each unique TCRbeta CDR3 rearrangement, sequence reads were collapsed and filtered. For each sample, productive Simpson clonality was calculated as the square root of Simpson's diversity index across productive rearrangements. Here the immuneACCESS table is served through TCRdb, limited to in-frame sequences with V and J called. Missing clones are a known gap in these copies; in checked studies unresolved V genes cover under half, and the rest lacks a known reason. V and J calls and clone size come straight from that table; D and trimming were deduced from the DNA. The sample yields 60,000 or so clones; about 90% were counted once. The top ten hold 13% of the sample.

The record originates from a study of blood T cell repertoires in COVID-19 (TCRdb year 2020). Regarding the study in general: Collaborator samples came from the United States, Italy and Spain and covered acute and convalescent phases of COVID-19. Where available, HLA class I and class II types were taken from metadata supplied by the sample provider and were not determined by assay-based typing. The material from the prospective study consisted of cDNA or gDNA derived from T cells, B-cell-depleted T cells, or PBMCs. The samples were drawn from two sources: the first 160 participants of the ongoing ImmuneRACE study, and over 1,000 subjects contributed by 6 global collaborators. Deeply sampled blood TCRbeta repertoires from subjects exposed to, actively infected with, or recovered from COVID-19 were included in the dataset. Nearly every sample came with metadata listing a de-identified subject ID, COVID-19 status, age in years and sex. The repertoires were released in a freely available public database intended as a resource for research on the immune response to SARS-CoV-2. The paper as a whole reports these results and caveats: The amount of clinical and demographic metadata varied by source and participant and was provided uncurated.

The receptor chain draws on TRBV4-1 and TRBJ2-7; 11 of the junction bases match TRBD1. Sequenced input: peripheral blood. This TCR derives from a man aged 60-69 years with active COVID-19. The CDR3: CASSLASGTGGYEQYF. The nucleotides read TGCGCCAGCAGCCTTGCCTCCGGGACAGGGGGGTACGAGCAGTACTTC.